This TCR beta chain was found in a study of kidney transplant recipient with SARS-CoV-2 infection (dated by TCRdb to the early 2020s). The CDR3, from cysteine to phenylalanine, totals 14 residues. Only the CDR3 portion is preserved as DNA: 42 bases, with reading frame beginning at the first base. CDR1 SGHTA and CDR2 FQGNSA are derived from the germline V gene. V lost 3 bases and J lost 11 bases; the stretch between them is 19 bases long. The label giving this sample's time point can be read as: pre-pandemic baseline sample and day 111 after first positive SARS-CoV-2 test. A note on this clonotype: Its antigen is unknown. It has no much larger one-base neighbor in the sample; base qualities were not kept.

The sequencing machine was an Illumina MiSeq. The peripheral T cell repertoire was profiled for human TCRbeta genes. The study's own analysis went as follows. Beta-binomial modelling was applied to test for differential clonotype abundance so that variability over time was accounted for. Expanded clonotypes were screened against the ImmuneCODE reference database of SARS-CoV-2-associated TCRs and were mapped to viral genome regions. Further repertoire analyses covered TRBV gene usage, CDR3 length, CDR3 amino acid overlap between time points, clonotype abundance distributions and Jaccard similarity. The public sequencing data were trimmed at Q25 with fastp and processed into clonotypes with MiXCR by TCRdb, which kept only in-frame beta chains. Under each unique CDR3 protein, matching rows form one entry showing the most common genes and DNA. TCRdb's processing, not the study's, gives the V and J calls here. Recorded for this sample are about 240,000 distinct CDR3 sequences; under 35% of them occurred a single time. The leading ten clones occupy around 6.8% of the sample.

The receptor's source is a male patient between 25 and 39 years old who had COVID-19 and was a kidney transplant recipient. Some T cells present after a transplant may be cells of the graft donor. Sequenced material: a blood sample, taken at baseline and on day 111 from a kidney transplant recipient. The chain couples TRBV7-2 to TRBJ1-1; a confident D gene designation cannot be given. At the DNA level, the sequence is TGTGCCAGCAGCTTCGACGCCCGAACTAGGAAGGCTTTCTTT. Its amino acids are CASSFDARTRKAFF.